The present T cell receptor (beta chain) was sequenced within a study of blood T cell repertoires in COVID-19. Study in general: Collection of acute and convalescent COVID-19 samples took place in the United States, Italy and Spain. The analysed material was cDNA or gDNA that came from T cells, B-cell-depleted T cells, or PBMCs.

Germline-derived CDR1 and CDR2 are MNHEY and SVGEGT. The germline V and J ends were trimmed by 2 bases and 2 bases, with 10 bases remaining between them. The CDR3 contains 15 residues. Per the original data handling: Amplification of reference gene primers was used by the study to estimate nucleated cell counts. The table came from immunoSEQ multiplex PCR; TCRdb's copy has only in-frame clones and leaves some out. V and J calls and clone size are given by that table; D and trimming were obtained from the DNA. The profile shows about 170,000 clones, roughly 84% of them singletons. The chain employs TRBV6-2 or TRBV6-3 and TRBJ1-5, with D unresolved. The source is a woman aged 55-69 years with acute or convalescent COVID-19. What was sequenced was peripheral blood. The CDR3 region has the DNA TGTGCCAGCAGTTACGTCAGCGAGCGCAATCAGCCCCAGCATTTT. Translating it yields CASSYVSERNQPQHF.